Reported below is one T cell receptor beta chain. The antigen remains unidentified. The record originates from a study of monozygotic twins with inflammatory bowel disease. The CDR3 has 14 amino acids. Per the germline V gene, CDR1 is SGHRS and CDR2 is YFSETQ. Template switching appended UMIs that held a 6-nucleotide sample barcode. Nested amplification of TCRalpha and TCRbeta cDNA involved two PCRs of around 15 and 9 cycles. TCRdb re-called the 5' RACE reads, yielding one record per CDR3 amino acid sequence without DNA. The sample is made up of 210,000 or so distinct CDR3 sequences, and the top ten hold around 7.7% of it. Study outcomes and limitations: The analysis yielded no support for one strong signal or clonotype associated with IBD.

The receptor comes from a human donor with ulcerative colitis or Crohn's disease, or a healthy co-twin of an affected twin (not recorded which). Sequencing was done on a sample of blood. The rearrangement links TRBV5-1 to TRBJ2-3; TCRdb returns TRBD2, unconfirmable since there is no DNA. The CDR3 here is CASRSGGLTDTQYF. The full variable domain, with the rest looked up from reference TRBV5-1 and TRBJ2-3, is KAGVTQTPRYLIKTRGQQVTLSCSPISGHRSVSWYQQTPGQGLQFLFEYFSETQRNKGNFPGRFSGRQFSNSRSEMNVSTLELGDSALYLCASRSGGLTDTQYFGPGTRLTVL.